Here is one TCR beta chain with its context. These data belong to a study of early T cells in non-severe SARS-CoV-2 infection. Tagging with unique molecular identifiers was applied to individual cDNA molecules. MiXCR, applied by TCRdb to the 5' RACE reads, yields one record per CDR3 protein. Of about 60,000 distinct CDR3 sequences detected, approximately 9% appear once; the ten largest clones hold around 17%. The clonotype originates from an adult who was a healthcare worker with PCR-confirmed SARS-CoV-2 infection or an uninfected control (not recorded which). Material for sequencing was whole blood.

Here the CDR3 reads CSAMQGGNQPQHF. The CDR3 DNA reads TGCAGTGCGATGCAGGGTGGCAATCAGCCCCAGCATTTT. The chain carries TRBV20-1 and TRBJ1-5; TRBD1 is a possible D gene (5 bases). Germline V gene sequence: CDR1 DFQATT, CDR2 SNEGSKA (reference sequence). The CDR3 has 13 residues. The V end lost 6 bases, the J end lost 2 bases, and 11 bases lay between the germline ends.